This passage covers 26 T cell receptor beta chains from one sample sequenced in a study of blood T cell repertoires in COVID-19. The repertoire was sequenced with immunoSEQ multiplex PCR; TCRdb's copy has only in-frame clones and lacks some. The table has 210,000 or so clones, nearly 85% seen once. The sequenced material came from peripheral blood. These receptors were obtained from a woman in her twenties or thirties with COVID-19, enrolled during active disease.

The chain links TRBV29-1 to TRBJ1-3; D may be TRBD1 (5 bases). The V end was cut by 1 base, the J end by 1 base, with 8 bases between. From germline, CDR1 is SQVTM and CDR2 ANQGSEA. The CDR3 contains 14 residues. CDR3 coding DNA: TGCAGCGTTGAAGGCCAGGGTTCTGGAAACACCATATATTTT. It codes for CSVEGQGSGNTIYF.

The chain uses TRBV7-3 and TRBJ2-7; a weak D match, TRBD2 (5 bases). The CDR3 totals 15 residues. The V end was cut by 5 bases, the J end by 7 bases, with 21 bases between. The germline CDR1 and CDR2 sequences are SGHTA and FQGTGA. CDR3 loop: CASSVSVDGNGEQYF. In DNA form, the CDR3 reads TGTGCCAGCAGCGTCTCTGTGGACGGGAATGGAGAGCAGTACTTC.

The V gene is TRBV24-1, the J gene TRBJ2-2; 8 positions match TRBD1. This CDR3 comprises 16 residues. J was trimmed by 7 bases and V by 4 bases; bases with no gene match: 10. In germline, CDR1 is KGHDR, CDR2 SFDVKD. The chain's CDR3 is CATSDPGQGQFGELFF. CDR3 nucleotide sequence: TGTGCCACCAGTGACCCCGGACAGGGCCAATTCGGGGAGCTGTTTTTT.

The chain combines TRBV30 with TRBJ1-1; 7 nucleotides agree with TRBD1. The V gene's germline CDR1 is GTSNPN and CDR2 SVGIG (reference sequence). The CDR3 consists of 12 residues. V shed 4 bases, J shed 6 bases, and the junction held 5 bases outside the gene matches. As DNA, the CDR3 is TGTGCCTGGACCGACAGGGTCGCTGAAGCTTTCTTT. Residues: CAWTDRVAEAFF.

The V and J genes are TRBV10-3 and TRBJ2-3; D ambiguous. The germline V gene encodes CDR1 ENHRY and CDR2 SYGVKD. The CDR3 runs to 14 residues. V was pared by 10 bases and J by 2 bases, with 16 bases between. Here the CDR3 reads CATLTNPITDTQYF. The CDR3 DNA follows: TGTGCCACGCTTACTAACCCGATCACAGATACGCAGTATTTT.

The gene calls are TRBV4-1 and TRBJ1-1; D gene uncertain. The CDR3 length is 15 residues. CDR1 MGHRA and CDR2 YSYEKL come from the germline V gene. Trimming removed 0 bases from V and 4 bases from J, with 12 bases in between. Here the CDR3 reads CASSQEGWRVTEAFF. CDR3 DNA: TGCGCCAGCAGCCAAGAGGGCTGGAGGGTCACTGAAGCTTTCTTT.

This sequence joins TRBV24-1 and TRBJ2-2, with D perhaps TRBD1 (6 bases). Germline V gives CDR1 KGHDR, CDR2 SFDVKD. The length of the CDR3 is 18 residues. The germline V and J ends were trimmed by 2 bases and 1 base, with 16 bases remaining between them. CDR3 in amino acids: CATSDSWGPGRNTGELFF. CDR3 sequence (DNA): TGTGCCACCAGTGATTCTTGGGGGCCTGGTAGGAACACCGGGGAGCTGTTTTTT.

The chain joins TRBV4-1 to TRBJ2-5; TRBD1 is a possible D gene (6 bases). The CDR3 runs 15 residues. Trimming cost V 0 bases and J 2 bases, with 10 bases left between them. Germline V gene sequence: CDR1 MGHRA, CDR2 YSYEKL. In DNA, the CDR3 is TGCGCCAGCAGCCAAGATCGACAGGCTCAAGAGACCCAGTACTTC. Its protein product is CASSQDRQAQETQYF.

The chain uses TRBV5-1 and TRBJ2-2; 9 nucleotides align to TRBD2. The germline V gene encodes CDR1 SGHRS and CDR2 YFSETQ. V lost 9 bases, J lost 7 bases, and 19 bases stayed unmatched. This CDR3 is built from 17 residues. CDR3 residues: CATTRGGSGRLNGELFF. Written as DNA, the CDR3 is TGCGCCACAACCCGCGGGGGTAGCGGGAGACTTAACGGGGAGCTGTTTTTT. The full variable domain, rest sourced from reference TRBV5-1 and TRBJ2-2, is KAGVTQTPRYLIKTRGQQVTLSCSPISGHRSVSWYQQTPGQGLQFLFEYFSETQRNKGNFPGRFSGRQFSNSRSEMNVSTLELGDSALYLCATTRGGSGRLNGELFFGEGSRLTVL.

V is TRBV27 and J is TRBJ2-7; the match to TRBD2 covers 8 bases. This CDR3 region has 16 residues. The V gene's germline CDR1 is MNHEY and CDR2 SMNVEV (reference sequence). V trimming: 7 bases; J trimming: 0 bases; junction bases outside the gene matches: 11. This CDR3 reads CASMASGFHRSYEQYF. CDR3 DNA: TGTGCCAGCATGGCTAGCGGGTTTCACCGCTCCTACGAGCAGTACTTC.

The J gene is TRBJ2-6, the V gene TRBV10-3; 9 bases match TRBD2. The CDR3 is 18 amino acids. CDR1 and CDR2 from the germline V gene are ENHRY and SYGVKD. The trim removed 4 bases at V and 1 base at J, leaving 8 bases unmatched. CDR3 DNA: TGTGCCATCAGTGCGGAGGCTAGCGGGATTTCTGGGGCCAACGTCCTGACTTTC. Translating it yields CAISAEASGISGANVLTF.

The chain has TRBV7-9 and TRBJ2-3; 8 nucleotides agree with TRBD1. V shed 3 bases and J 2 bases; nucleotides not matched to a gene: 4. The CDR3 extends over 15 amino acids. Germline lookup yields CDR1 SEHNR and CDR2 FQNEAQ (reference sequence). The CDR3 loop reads CASSLDREYTDTQYF. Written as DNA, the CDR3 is TGTGCCAGCAGCTTGGACAGGGAGTACACAGATACGCAGTATTTT.

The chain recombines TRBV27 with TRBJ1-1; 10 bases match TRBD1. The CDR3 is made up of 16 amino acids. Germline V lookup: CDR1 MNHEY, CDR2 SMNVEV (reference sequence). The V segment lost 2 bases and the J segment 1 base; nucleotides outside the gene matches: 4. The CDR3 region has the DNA TGTGCCAGCAGTTTAAGGACAGGGGGAGGGAACACTGAAGCTTTCTTT. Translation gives CASSLRTGGGNTEAFF.

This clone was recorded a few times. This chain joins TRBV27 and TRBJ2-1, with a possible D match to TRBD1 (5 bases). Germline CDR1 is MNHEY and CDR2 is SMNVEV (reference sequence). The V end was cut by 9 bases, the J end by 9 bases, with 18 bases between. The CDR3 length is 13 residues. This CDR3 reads CASNTREWAEQFF. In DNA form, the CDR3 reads TGTGCCAGTAACACCAGGGAATGGGCTGAGCAGTTCTTC.

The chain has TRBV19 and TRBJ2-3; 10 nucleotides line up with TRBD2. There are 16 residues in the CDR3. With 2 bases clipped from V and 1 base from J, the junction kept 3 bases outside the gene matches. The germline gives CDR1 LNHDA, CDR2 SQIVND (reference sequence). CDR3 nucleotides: TGTGCCAGTAGTATAACTAGCGGGATCGGCACAGATACGCAGTATTTT. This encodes CASSITSGIGTDTQYF.

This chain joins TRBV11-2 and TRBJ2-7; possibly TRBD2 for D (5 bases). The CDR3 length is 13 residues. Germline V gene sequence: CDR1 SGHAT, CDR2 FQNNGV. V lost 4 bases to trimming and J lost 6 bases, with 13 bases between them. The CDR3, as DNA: TGTGCCAGCAGCTCGCCTACTAGAACCGAGCAGTACTTC. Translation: CASSSPTRTEQYF.

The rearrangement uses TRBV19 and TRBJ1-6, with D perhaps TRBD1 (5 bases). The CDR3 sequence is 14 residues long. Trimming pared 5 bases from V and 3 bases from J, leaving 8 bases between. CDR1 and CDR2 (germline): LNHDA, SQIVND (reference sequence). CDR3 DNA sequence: TGTGCCAGTAGTCGGGGGGACTATAATTCACCCCTCCACTTT. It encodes CASSRGDYNSPLHF.

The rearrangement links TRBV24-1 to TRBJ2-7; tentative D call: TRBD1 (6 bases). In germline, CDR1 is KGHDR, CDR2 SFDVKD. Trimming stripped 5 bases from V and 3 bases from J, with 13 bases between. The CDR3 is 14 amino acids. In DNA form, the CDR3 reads TGTGCCACCAGTGCCGGAGTACAGGGCTACGAGCAGTACTTC. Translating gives CATSAGVQGYEQYF.

The CDR3 DNA follows: TGCGCCAGCAGCTTCCGACCGGGAGAGTCATCTGAAGCTTTCTTT. Translation gives CASSFRPGESSEAFF. The V call is TRBV5-1, the J call TRBJ1-1, with D unclear. From germline, CDR1 is SGHRS and CDR2 YFSETQ. The CDR3 sequence is 15 residues long. The V and J ends lost 2 bases and 6 bases respectively, with 17 bases between them.

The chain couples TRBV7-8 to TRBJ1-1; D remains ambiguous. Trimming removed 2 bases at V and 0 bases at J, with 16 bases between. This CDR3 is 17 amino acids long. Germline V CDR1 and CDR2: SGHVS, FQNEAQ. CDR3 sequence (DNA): TGTGCCAGCAGCTTAAGGCGGGTAGGATCGATGAACACTGAAGCTTTCTTT. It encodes CASSLRRVGSMNTEAFF.

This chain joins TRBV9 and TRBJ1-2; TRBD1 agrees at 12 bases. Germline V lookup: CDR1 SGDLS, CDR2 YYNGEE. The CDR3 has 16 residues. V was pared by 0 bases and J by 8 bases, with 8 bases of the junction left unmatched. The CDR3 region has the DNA TGTGCCAGCAGCGTAGGGGGGACAGGGGGCACTAGCGGCTACACCTTC. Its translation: CASSVGGTGGTSGYTF.

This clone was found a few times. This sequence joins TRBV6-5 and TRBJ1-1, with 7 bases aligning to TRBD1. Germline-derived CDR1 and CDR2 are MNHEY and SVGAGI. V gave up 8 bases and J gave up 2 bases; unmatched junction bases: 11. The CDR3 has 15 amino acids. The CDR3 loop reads CASSARQGLNTEAFF. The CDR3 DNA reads TGTGCCAGCTCCGCCCGACAGGGCCTAAACACTGAAGCTTTCTTT.

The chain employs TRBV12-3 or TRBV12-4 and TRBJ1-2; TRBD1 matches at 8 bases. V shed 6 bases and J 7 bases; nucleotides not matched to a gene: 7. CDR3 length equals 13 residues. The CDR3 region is CASRRTGSRGYTF. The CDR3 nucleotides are TGTGCCAGCAGAAGGACAGGGTCGCGTGGCTACACCTTC.

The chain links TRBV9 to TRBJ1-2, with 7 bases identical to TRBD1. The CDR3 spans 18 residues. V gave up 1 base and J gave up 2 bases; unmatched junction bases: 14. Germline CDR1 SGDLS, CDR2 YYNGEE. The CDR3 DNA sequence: TGTGCCAGCAGCGTATCCAAAACAGAGGGGGCCCGAAACTATGGCTACACCTTC. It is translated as CASSVSKTEGARNYGYTF.

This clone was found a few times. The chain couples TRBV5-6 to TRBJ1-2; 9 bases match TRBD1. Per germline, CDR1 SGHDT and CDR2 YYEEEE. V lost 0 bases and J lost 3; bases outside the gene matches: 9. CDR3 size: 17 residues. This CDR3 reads CASSLGRTGASHYGYTF. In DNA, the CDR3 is TGTGCCAGCAGCTTGGGGAGGACAGGGGCCAGTCACTATGGCTACACCTTC.

CDR3 protein: CASSRGSLPGYTF. CDR3 sequence (DNA): TGTGCCAGCAGTCGAGGGTCCCTGCCTGGCTACACCTTC. This chain connects TRBV28 to TRBJ1-2; D call uncertain. The V end lost 5 bases, the J end lost 7 bases, and 14 bases lay between the germline ends. CDR3 length equals 13 residues. CDR1 MDHEN and CDR2 SYDVKM come from the germline V gene.